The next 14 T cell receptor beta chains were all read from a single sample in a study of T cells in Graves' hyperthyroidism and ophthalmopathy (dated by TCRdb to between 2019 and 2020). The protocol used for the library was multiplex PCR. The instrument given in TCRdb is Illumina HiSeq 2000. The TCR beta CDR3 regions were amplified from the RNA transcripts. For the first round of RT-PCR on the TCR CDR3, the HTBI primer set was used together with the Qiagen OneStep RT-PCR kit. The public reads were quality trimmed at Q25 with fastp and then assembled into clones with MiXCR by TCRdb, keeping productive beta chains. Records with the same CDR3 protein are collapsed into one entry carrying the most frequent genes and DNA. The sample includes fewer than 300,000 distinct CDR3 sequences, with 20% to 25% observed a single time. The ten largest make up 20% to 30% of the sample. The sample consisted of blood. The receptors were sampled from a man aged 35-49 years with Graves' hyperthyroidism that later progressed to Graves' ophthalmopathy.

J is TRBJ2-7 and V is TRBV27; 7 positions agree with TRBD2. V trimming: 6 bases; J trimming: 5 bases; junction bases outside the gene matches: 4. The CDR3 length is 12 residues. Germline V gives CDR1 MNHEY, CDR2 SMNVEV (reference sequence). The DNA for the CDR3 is TGTGCCAGCAGGGGGAGGGTCCACGAGCAGTACTTC. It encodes CASRGRVHEQYF.

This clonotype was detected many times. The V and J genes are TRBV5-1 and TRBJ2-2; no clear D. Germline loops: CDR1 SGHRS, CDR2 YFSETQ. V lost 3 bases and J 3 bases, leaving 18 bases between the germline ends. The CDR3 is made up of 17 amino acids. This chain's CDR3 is CASSSTLSVAHTGELFF. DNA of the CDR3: TGCGCCAGCAGCTCCACCTTATCCGTGGCGCACACCGGGGAGCTGTTTTTT.

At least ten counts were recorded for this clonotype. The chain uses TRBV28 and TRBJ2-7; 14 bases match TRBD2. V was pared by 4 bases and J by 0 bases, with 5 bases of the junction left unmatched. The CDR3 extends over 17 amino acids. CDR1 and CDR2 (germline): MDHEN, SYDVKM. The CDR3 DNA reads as TGTGCCAGCAGTTCCCCCGGGACTAGCGGGAGCTCCTACGAGCAGTACTTC. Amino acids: CASSSPGTSGSSYEQYF.

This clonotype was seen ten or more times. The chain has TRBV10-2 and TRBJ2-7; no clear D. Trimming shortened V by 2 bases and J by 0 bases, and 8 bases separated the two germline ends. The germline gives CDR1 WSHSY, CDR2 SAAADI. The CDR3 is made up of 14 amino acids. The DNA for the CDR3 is TGCGCCAGCAGTGAGGCAGTTATCTCCTACGAGCAGTACTTC. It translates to CASSEAVISYEQYF.

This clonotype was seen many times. This CDR3 is CASSSRTGGSDGYTF. The CDR3 DNA sequence: TGTGCCAGCAGTTCCAGGACAGGGGGCTCTGATGGCTACACCTTC. The J gene is TRBJ1-2, the V gene TRBV6-5; 11 bases match TRBD1. The CDR3 length is 15 residues. With V trimmed by 4 bases and J by 6 bases, 7 bases remained unmatched. The germline CDR1 and CDR2 sequences are MNHEY and SVGAGI.

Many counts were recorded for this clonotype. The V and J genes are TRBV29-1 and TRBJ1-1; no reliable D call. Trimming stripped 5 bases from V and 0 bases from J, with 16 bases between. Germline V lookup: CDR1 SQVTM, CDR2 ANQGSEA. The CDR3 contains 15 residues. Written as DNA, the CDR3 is TGCAGCGTTACCCAGTCAAGATACATGAACACTGAAGCTTTCTTT. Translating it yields CSVTQSRYMNTEAFF.

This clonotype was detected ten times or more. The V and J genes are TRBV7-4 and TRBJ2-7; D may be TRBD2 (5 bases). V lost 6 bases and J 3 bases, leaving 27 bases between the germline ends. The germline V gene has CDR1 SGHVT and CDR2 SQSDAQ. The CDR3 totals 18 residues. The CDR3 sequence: CASSSLGLHSEFRYEQYF. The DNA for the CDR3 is TGTGCCAGCAGTTCGCTTGGACTCCATTCTGAGTTCCGCTACGAGCAGTACTTC.

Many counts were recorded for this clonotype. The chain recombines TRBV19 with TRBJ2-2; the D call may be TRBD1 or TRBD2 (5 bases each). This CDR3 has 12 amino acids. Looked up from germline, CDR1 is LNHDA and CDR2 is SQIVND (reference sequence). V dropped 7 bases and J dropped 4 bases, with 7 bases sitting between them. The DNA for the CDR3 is TGTGCCAGTATTGGGGGCACCGGGGAGCTGTTTTTT. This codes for CASIGGTGELFF.

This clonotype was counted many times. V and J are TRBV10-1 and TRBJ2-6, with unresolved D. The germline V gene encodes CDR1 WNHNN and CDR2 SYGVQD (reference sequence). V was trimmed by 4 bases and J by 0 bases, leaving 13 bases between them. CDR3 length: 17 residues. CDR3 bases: TGCGCCAGCAGTGCCGGGCCCACCAGCTCTGGGGCCAACGTCCTGACTTTC. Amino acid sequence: CASSAGPTSSGANVLTF.

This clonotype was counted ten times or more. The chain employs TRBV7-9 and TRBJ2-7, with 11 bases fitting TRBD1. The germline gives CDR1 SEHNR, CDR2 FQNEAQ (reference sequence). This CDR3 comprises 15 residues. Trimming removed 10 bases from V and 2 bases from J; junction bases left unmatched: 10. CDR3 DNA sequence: TGTGCCACCGGGACAGGGGGGGATTATGCCTACGAGCAGTACTTC. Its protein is CATGTGGDYAYEQYF.

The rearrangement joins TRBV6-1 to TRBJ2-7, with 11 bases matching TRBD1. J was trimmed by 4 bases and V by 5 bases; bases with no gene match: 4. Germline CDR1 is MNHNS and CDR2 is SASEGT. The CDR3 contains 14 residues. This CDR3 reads CASSPDRGPYEQYF. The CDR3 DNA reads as TGTGCCAGCAGTCCGGACAGGGGGCCGTACGAGCAGTACTTC.

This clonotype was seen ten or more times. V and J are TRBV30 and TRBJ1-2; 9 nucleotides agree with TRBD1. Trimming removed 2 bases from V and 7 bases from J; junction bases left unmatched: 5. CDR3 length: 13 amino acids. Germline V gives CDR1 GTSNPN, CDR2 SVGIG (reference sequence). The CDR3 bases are TGTGCCTGGAGTTCCGACAGGGGGTTTGGCTACACCTTC. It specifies CAWSSDRGFGYTF. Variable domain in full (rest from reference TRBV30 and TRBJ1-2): SQTIHQWPATLVQPVGSPLSLECTVEGTSNPNLYWYRQAAGRGLQLLFYSVGIGQISSEVPQNLSASRPQDRQFILSSKKLLLSDSGFYLCAWSSDRGFGYTFGSGTRLTVV.

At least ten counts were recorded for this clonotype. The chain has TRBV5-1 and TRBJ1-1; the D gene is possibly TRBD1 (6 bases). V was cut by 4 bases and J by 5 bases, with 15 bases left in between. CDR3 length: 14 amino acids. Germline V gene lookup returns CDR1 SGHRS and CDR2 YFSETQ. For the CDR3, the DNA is TGCGCCAGCAGCCCCGAAGGGGGAGGGACTGAAGCTTTCTTT. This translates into CASSPEGGGTEAFF.

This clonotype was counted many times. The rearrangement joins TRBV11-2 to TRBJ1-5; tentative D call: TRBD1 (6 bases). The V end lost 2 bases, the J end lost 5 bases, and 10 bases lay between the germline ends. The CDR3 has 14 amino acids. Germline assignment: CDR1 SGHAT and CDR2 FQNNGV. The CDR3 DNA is TGTGCCAGCAGCTTATTGTCAGGGGATCAGCCCCAGCATTTT. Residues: CASSLLSGDQPQHF.